This TCR beta chain was sequenced during a study of T cells in localized non-small cell lung cancer. With respect to this clone: Its antigen remains unidentified.

Sequencing was performed with immunoSEQ multiplex PCR; in TCRdb, only in-frame clones are kept and a portion is missing. The sample shows roughly 33,000 clones, 75% to 90% of them seen only once. The CDR3 length is 13 residues. V shed 0 bases and J 14 bases; nucleotides not matched to a gene: 6. The germline CDR1 and CDR2 sequences are LNHNV and YYDKDF (reference sequence). Study-wide points: Tumor trailed uninvolved adjacent lung in T cell clonality, which peaked there. In adjacent lung appeared a median 57 of the top 100 tumor clones.

This specimen was peripheral blood, taken before any cancer treatment. This sequence joins TRBV15 and TRBJ2-1, with 8 positions matching TRBD2. The TCR comes from a man aged 40 to 70 with stage I lung adenocarcinoma. CDR3 region: CATSREGTRGEFF. The CDR3 DNA reads as TGTGCCACCAGCAGAGAGGGGACTAGGGGAGAGTTCTTC.